This is a list of T cell receptor beta chains from one sample in a study of shared clonotypes between healthy human individuals. The data were produced by immunoSEQ multiplex PCR, yet TCRdb's version contains in-frame clones alone and is incomplete. The data contain millions of clones, around 96% of them singletons. Sequencing used naive CD8+ T cells sorted from blood. These receptors were collected from a man aged 18 to 29 in good health. Each CDR3 is given with its conserved first and last residue. A D gene is named only where the DNA matches it firmly. Clone size is given for some rows only: seen once, a few or many times, or a class if the clone is expanded.

TRBV4-1	NA	NA	TRBJ1-1	CASSQVEFGRWAFF	TGCGCCAGCAGCCAAGTTGAGTTCGGAAGGTGGGCTTTCTTT
TRBV18	NA	NA	TRBJ2-7	CASSPEGGTYEQYF	TGTGCCAGCTCACCCGAAGGAGGAACCTACGAGCAGTACTTC
TRBV27	NA	NA	TRBJ1-4	CASSSMSPLGAATNEKLFF	TGTGCCAGCAGTTCCATGAGCCCCTTGGGGGCGGCAACTAATGAAAAACTGTTTTTT
TRBV30	NA	NA	TRBJ1-1	CAWSPSLRGLNTEAFF	TGTGCCTGGAGTCCGTCCTTGCGGGGCTTGAACACTGAAGCTTTCTTT
TRBV27	NA	TRBD2	TRBJ2-7	CASSPTSGGRGEQYF	TGTGCCAGCAGCCCGACTAGCGGAGGTCGTGGCGAGCAGTACTTC
TRBV27	few	TRBD1	TRBJ1-5	CASGGQLSNQPQHF	TGTGCCAGCGGGGGACAGCTGAGCAATCAGCCCCAGCATTTT
TRBV6-5	NA	TRBD2	TRBJ2-7	CASRIAGESYEQYF	TGTGCCAGCAGGATAGCGGGAGAATCCTACGAGCAGTACTTC
TRBV2	NA	TRBD1	TRBJ2-7	CASSEPIGQGLTYEQYF	TGTGCCAGCAGTGAACCAATCGGACAGGGTCTTACCTACGAGCAGTACTTC
TRBV5-4	NA	NA	TRBJ2-1	CASSLGSYEQFF	TGTGCCAGCAGCTTGGGTTCGTATGAGCAGTTCTTC
TRBV2	NA	NA	TRBJ2-7	CARMDRVSYEQYF	TGTGCCAGAATGGACCGAGTCTCCTACGAGCAGTACTTC
TRBV7-9	NA	TRBD2	TRBJ2-1	CASSLADPGLAGYNEQFF	TGTGCCAGCAGCTTAGCGGATCCGGGACTAGCGGGGTACAATGAGCAGTTCTTC
TRBV4-1	once	TRBD2	TRBJ2-5	CASSQLRVGGFETQYF	TGCGCCAGCAGCCAGCTCCGAGTGGGGGGGTTTGAGACCCAGTACTTC
TRBV6-1	NA	NA	TRBJ2-4	CASWGVGAKNIQYF	TGTGCCAGCTGGGGGGTTGGAGCCAAAAACATTCAGTACTTC
TRBV4-1	NA	NA	TRBJ1-1	CASSPKFSGPTEAFF	TGCGCCAGCAGCCCCAAGTTCTCAGGGCCCACTGAAGCTTTCTTT
TRBV6-5	NA	NA	TRBJ2-7	CASSYRGESYEQYF	TGTGCCAGCAGTTATCGCGGGGAGTCCTACGAGCAGTACTTC
TRBV6-5	NA	NA	TRBJ2-5	CASSYSGVPETQYF	TGTGCCAGCAGTTACTCGGGGGTCCCAGAGACCCAGTACTTC
TRBV7-9	NA	TRBD1	TRBJ1-5	CASSLVTGGRNQPQHF	TGTGCCAGCAGCTTAGTGACAGGGGGAAGGAATCAGCCCCAGCATTTT
TRBV2	NA	NA	TRBJ2-7	CASSGGLHEQYF	TGTGCCAGCAGTGGGGGACTTCACGAGCAGTACTTC
TRBV7-8	NA	NA	TRBJ2-1	CASSPPTPGGPGNEQFF	TGTGCCAGCAGCCCCCCTACCCCCGGGGGGCCGGGGAATGAGCAGTTCTTC
TRBV5-5	NA	NA	TRBJ2-2	CASSFLSSGELFF	TGTGCCAGCAGCTTCCTCAGTTCCGGGGAGCTGTTTTTT
TRBV7-9	NA	NA	TRBJ2-5	CASSLAFGDQETQYF	TGTGCCAGCAGCTTAGCTTTCGGGGACCAAGAGACCCAGTACTTC
TRBV27	NA	TRBD2	TRBJ2-1	CASSSQATSGPYNEQFF	TGTGCCAGCAGTTCCCAGGCGACTAGCGGGCCCTACAATGAGCAGTTCTTC